This T cell receptor (beta chain) was found in a study of shared clonotypes between healthy human individuals. For the study at large: Each donor had three CD4 naive, three CD4 memory, two CD8 naive and one CD8 memory plate.

Naive CD8 populations comprised CD45RO-negative cells positively selected for CCR7, excluding terminally differentiated effector memory CD45RA+ cells. Assay: immunoSEQ multiplex PCR; the TCRdb copy retains only in-frame clones and omits some. Among roughly 2.1 million clones listed, about 92% were seen once. Germline V gives CDR1 SGDLS, CDR2 YYNGEE. The CDR3 sequence is 18 residues long. V dropped 3 bases and J dropped 2 bases, with 21 bases sitting between them. Material for sequencing was naive CD8+ T cells from PBMCs. The chain uses TRBV9 and TRBJ2-1, with D maybe TRBD1 (5 bases). The clonotype was recovered from a young man in good health. Some clones in this sample may be carry-over from other donors' samples. CDR3 residues: CASSGGIDSYRTYNEQFF. The CDR3 DNA sequence: TGTGCCAGCAGCGGGGGCATAGACTCCTACCGTACCTACAATGAGCAGTTCTTC.